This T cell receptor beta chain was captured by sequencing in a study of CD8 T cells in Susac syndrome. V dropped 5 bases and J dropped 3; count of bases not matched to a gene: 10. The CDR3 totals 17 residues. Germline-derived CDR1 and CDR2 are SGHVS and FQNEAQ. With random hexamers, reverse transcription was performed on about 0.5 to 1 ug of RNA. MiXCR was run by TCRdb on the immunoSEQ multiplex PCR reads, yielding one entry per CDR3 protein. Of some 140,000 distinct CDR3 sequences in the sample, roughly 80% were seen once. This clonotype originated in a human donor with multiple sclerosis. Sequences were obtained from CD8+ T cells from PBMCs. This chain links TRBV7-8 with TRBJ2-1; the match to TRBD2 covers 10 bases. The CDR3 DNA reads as TGTGCCAGCAGCCTGTCGGGACTAGCGATCAACTACAATGAGCAGTTCTTC. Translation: CASSLSGLAINYNEQFF.